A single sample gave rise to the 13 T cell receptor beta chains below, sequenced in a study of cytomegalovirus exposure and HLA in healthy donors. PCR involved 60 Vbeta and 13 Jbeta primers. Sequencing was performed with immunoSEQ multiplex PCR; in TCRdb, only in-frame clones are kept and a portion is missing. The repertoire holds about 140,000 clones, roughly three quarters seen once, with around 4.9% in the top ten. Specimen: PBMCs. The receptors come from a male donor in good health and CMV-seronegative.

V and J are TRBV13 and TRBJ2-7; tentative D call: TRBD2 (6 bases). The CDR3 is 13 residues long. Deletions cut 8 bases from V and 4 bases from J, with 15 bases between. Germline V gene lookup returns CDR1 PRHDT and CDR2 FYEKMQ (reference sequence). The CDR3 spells CASLRRGGYEQYF. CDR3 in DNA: TGTGCCAGCCTCCGGAGGGGCGGGTACGAGCAGTACTTC.

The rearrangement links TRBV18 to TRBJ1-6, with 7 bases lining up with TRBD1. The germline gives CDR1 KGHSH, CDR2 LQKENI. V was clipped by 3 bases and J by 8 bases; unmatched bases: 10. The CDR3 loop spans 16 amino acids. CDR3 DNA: TGTGCCAGCTCACCTCTTAGCGGGACAGCTCATTCACCCCTCCACTTT. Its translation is CASSPLSGTAHSPLHF.

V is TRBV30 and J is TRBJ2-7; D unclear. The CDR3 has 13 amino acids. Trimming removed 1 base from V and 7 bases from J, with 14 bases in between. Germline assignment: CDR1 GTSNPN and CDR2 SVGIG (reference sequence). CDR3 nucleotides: TGTGCCTGGAGTGCCGAAAACACATGGGAGCAGTACTTC. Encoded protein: CAWSAENTWEQYF.

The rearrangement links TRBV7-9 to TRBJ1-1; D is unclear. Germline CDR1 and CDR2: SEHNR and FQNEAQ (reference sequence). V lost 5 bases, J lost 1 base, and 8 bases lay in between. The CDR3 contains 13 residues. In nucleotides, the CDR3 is TGTGCCAGCAGCCCCCCAGGGAACACTGAAGCTTTCTTT. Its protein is CASSPPGNTEAFF.

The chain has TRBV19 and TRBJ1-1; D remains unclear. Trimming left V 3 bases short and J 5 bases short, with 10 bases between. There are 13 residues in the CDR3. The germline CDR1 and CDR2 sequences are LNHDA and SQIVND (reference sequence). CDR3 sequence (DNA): TGTGCCAGTAGTATGCAGTACGCTACTGAAGCTTTCTTT. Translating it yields CASSMQYATEAFF. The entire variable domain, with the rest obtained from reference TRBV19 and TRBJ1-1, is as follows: DGGITQSPKYLFRKEGQNVTLSCEQNLNHDAMYWYRQDPGQGLRLIYYSQIVNDFQKGDIAEGYSVSREKKESFPLTVTSAQKNPTAFYLCASSMQYATEAFFGQGTRLTVV.

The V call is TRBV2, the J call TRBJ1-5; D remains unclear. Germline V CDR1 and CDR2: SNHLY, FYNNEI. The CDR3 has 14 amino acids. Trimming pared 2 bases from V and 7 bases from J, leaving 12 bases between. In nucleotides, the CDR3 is TGTGCCAGCAGTGAAAACCGGGGAGGGCAGCCCCAGCATTTT. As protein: CASSENRGGQPQHF. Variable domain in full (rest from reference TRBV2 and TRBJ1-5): EPEVTQTPSHQVTQMGQEVILRCVPISNHLYFYWYRQILGQKVEFLVSFYNNEISEKSEIFDDQFSVERPDGSNFTLKIRSTKLEDSAMYFCASSENRGGQPQHFGDGTRLSIL.

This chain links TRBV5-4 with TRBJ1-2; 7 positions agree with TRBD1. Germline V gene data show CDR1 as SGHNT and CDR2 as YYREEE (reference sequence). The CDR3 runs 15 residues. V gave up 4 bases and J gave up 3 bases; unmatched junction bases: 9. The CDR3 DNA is TGTGCCAGCAGCCCTCAGACAGGGTTCGACTATGGCTACACCTTC. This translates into CASSPQTGFDYGYTF.

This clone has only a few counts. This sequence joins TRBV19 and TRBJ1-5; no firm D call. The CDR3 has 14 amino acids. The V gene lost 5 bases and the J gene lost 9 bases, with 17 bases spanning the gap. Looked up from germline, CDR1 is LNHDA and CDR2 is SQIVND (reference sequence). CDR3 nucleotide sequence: TGTGCCAGTAGTCCCTCCGTGGCAGGAACGCCCCAGCATTTT. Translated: CASSPSVAGTPQHF.

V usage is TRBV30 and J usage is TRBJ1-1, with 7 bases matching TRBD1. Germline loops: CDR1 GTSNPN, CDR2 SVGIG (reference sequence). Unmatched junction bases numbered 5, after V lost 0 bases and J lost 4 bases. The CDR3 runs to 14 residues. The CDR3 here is CAWSVPAGGTEAFF. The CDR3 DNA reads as TGTGCCTGGAGTGTACCTGCAGGGGGCACTGAAGCTTTCTTT.

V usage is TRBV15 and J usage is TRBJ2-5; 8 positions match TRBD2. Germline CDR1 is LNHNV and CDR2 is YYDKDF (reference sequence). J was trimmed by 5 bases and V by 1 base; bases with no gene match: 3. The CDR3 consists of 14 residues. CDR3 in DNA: TGTGCCACCAGCAGAGGCGGGGGGCCGGAGACCCAGTACTTC. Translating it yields CATSRGGGPETQYF. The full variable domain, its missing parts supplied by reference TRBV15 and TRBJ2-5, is DAMVIQNPRYQVTQFGKPVTLSCSQTLNHNVMYWYQQKSSQAPKLLFHYYDKDFNNEADTPDNFQSRRPNTSFCFLDIRSPGLGDTAMYLCATSRGGGPETQYFGPGTRLLVL.

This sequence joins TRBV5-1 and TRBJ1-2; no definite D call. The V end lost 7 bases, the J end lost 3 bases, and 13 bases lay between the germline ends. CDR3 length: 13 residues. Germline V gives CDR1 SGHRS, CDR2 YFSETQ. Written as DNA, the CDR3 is TGCGCCAGCCCGCGGGGAGAATACTATGGCTACACCTTC. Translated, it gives CASPRGEYYGYTF.

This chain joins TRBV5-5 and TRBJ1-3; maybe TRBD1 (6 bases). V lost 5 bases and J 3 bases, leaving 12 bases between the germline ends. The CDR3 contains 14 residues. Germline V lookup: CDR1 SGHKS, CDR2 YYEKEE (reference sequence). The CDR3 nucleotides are TGTGCCAGCAGTTCACAGGGAAGTGGAAACACCATATATTTT. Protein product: CASSSQGSGNTIYF.

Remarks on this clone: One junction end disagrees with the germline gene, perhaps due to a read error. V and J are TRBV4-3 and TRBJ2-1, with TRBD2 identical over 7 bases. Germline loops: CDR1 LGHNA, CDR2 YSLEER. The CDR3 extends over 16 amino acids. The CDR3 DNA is TGCGCCAGCAGCAAAGAACTTGGGACTATCGTGAATGAGCAGTTCTTC. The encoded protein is CASSKELGTIVNEQFF.